A single sample is the source of the 14 T cell receptor beta chains below, sequenced in a study of tissue T cells after allogeneic stem cell transplantation. The protocol was immunoSEQ multiplex PCR, while the TCRdb copy is restricted to in-frame clones and leaves out a portion. In the table there are fewer than 2,000 clones, about three quarters of which are singletons. Here the sequenced sample was esophagus tissue, taken at autopsy. The receptors stem from a woman aged 18 to 55 with breast cancer.

This clone showed up just a few times. J is TRBJ2-5 and V is TRBV28; the match to TRBD1 covers 10 bases. The CDR3 consists of 16 residues. V lost 5 bases to trimming and J lost 7 bases; unmatched junction nucleotides: 13. The germline V gene encodes CDR1 MDHEN and CDR2 SYDVKM. The CDR3 is CASSPHAGQGSGTQYF. The DNA for the CDR3 is TGTGCCAGCAGTCCACATGCGGGACAGGGGTCAGGGACCCAGTACTTC.

The genes are TRBV29-1 and TRBJ1-4; D remains unclear. The CDR3 length is 12 residues. Per the germline V gene, CDR1 is SQVTM and CDR2 is ANQGSEA. V was pared by 4 bases and J by 6 bases, with 9 bases between. The CDR3 is CSVGATHEKLFF. CDR3 DNA: TGCAGCGTTGGGGCCACCCATGAAAAACTGTTTTTT.

This clone was seen a single time. This chain joins TRBV11-3 and TRBJ2-1; 7 bases are a match to TRBD2. Germline-derived CDR1 and CDR2 are SGHNT and YENEEA. The CDR3 totals 15 residues. V lost 4 bases to trimming and J lost 5 bases; unmatched junction nucleotides: 8. The CDR3 spells CASSWGIAGHNEQFF. CDR3 nucleotide sequence: TGTGCCAGCAGCTGGGGAATAGCGGGCCACAATGAGCAGTTCTTC.

J is TRBJ2-7 and V is TRBV7-2; TRBD2 aligns across 9 bases. The germline V gene has CDR1 SGHTA and CDR2 FQGNSA. CDR3 size: 15 residues. Germline trimming cut 4 bases from V and 4 bases from J; bases unmatched to any gene: 8. In nucleotides, the CDR3 is TGTGCCAGCAGCTCTGGGGGACTAGCCATTTACGAGCAGTACTTC. Amino acid sequence: CASSSGGLAIYEQYF.

The chain couples TRBV11-2 to TRBJ2-1; 7 bases line up with TRBD2. Germline CDR1 SGHAT, CDR2 FQNNGV. V shed 5 bases and J 5 bases; nucleotides not matched to a gene: 12. The CDR3 is made up of 16 amino acids. The CDR3 DNA reads TGTGCCAGCAGCCCCCTCGGGCCGGGAGGAGACAATGAGCAGTTCTTC. Its translation is CASSPLGPGGDNEQFF.

This clone appeared a few times. J is TRBJ2-3 and V is TRBV30; 8 positions agree with TRBD2. The CDR3 spans 17 residues. The trim removed 1 base at V and 3 bases at J, leaving 12 bases unmatched. Germline V gene data show CDR1 as GTSNPN and CDR2 as SVGIG (reference sequence). For the CDR3, the DNA is TGTGCCTGGAGTGCCTCCTGGGGAGCGGGAGATACAGATACGCAGTATTTT. Its translation: CAWSASWGAGDTDTQYF. Supplemented by reference TRBV30 and TRBJ2-3, the full variable domain reads SQTIHQWPATLVQPVGSPLSLECTVEGTSNPNLYWYRQAAGRGLQLLFYSVGIGQISSEVPQNLSASRPQDRQFILSSKKLLLSDSGFYLCAWSASWGAGDTDTQYFGPGTRLTVL.

This clone was found once. The chain uses TRBV19 and TRBJ2-4, with D unresolved. The CDR3 is 12 residues long. The V gene's germline CDR1 is LNHDA and CDR2 SQIVND (reference sequence). Trimming removed 4 bases at V and 3 bases at J, with 4 bases between. CDR3 loop: CASSRGKNIQYF. In DNA form, the CDR3 reads TGTGCCAGTAGTAGAGGCAAAAACATTCAGTACTTC.

This clone was seen only a few times. As DNA, the CDR3 is TGTGCCAGCGGATCCGAGTCGGGATGGCCCCAGCATTTT. It translates to CASGSESGWPQHF. The J gene is TRBJ1-5, the V gene TRBV25-1; D is ambiguous. This CDR3 comprises 13 residues. V lost 8 bases, J lost 9 bases, and 17 bases lay in between. Per the germline V gene, CDR1 is MGHDK and CDR2 is SYGVNS. The full variable domain, its missing parts supplied by reference TRBV25-1 and TRBJ1-5, is EADIYQTPRYLVIGTGKKITLECSQTMGHDKMYWYQQDPGMELHLIHYSYGVNSTEKGDLSSESTVSRIRTEHFPLTLESARPSHTSQYLCASGSESGWPQHFGDGTRLSIL.

The V gene is TRBV5-4, the J gene TRBJ2-7; 10 nucleotides agree with TRBD1. The CDR3 contains 14 residues. The J segment lost 5 bases and the V segment lost 5 bases, leaving 7 bases of the junction unmatched. The germline CDR1 and CDR2 sequences are SGHNT and YYREEE (reference sequence). Here the CDR3 DNA reads TGTGCCAGCAGGGTCCAGACAGGGGGCAACGAGCAGTACTTC. It specifies CASRVQTGGNEQYF.

The chain combines TRBV25-1 with TRBJ1-2; no reliable D call. Deletions cut 2 bases from V and 8 bases from J, with 9 bases between. Germline V gene lookup returns CDR1 MGHDK and CDR2 SYGVNS. CDR3 size: 12 residues. The CDR3 DNA reads as TGTGCCAGCAGTGAAGGAGGATCAGGCTACACCTTC. The encoded protein is CASSEGGSGYTF.

In this sample, this clone turned up a few times. V is TRBV7-2 and J is TRBJ2-1; possible D gene TRBD2, 6 bases. Germline V CDR1 and CDR2: SGHTA, FQGNSA. V was clipped by 5 bases and J by 8 bases, with 13 bases between them. The CDR3 length is 13 residues. The CDR3 loop is CASSSVSGDEQFF. Here the CDR3 DNA reads TGTGCCAGCAGCAGCGTCTCGGGGGATGAGCAGTTCTTC.

This chain links TRBV7-8 with TRBJ2-2, with a tentative D call TRBD1 (5 bases). This CDR3 is built from 19 residues. Germline V gene lookup returns CDR1 SGHVS and CDR2 FQNEAQ. V was cut by 0 bases and J by 0 bases, with 17 bases left in between. The CDR3 sequence is CASSLASNRQLANTGELFF. DNA for the CDR3: TGTGCCAGCAGCTTAGCGAGCAACAGACAGTTAGCGAACACCGGGGAGCTGTTTTTT.

The CDR3 is CASSPTFLNYGYTF. In DNA, the CDR3 is TGTGCCAGCAGTCCGACATTCCTGAACTATGGCTACACCTTC. The V and J genes are TRBV27 and TRBJ1-2; unclear D gene. The V gene's germline CDR1 is MNHEY and CDR2 SMNVEV (reference sequence). This CDR3 is built from 14 residues. The V end lost 5 bases, the J end lost 2 bases, and 12 bases lay between the germline ends.

This chain joins TRBV30 and TRBJ1-6, with D maybe TRBD1 (6 bases). CDR3 length: 14 amino acids. Germline V CDR1 and CDR2: GTSNPN, SVGIG (reference sequence). Trimming pared 2 bases from V and 5 bases from J, leaving 10 bases between. The CDR3 sequence: CAWSLGADNSPLHF. DNA of the CDR3: TGTGCCTGGAGTTTGGGGGCCGATAATTCACCCCTCCACTTT.